This is a list of T cell receptor beta chains from one sample in a study of T-cell reconstitution after alpha-beta-depleted transplantation in children. TCRdb re-called the PCR reads through MiXCR, storing one row per CDR3 protein. The sample consists of 500,000 to 750,000 distinct CDR3 sequences, roughly 27% of them appearing once. The material sequenced was PBMCs, taken before TCRalphabeta/CD19-depleted stem cell transplant. These receptors were taken from a boy under two years old with Wiskott-Aldrich syndrome, due to receive a stem cell transplant. CDR3s include the opening cysteine and the closing phenylalanine or tryptophan. A D gene is named only where the DNA matches it firmly. A clone size is listed for some rows: how often the clone was seen (once, few, many), or a class if it is expanded.

cdr3_nt | cdr3_aa | clone_size | v_call | d_call | j_call
TGTGCCAGCAGCTTAACCAGGGGCGGCAATCAGCCCCAGCATTTT | CASSLTRGGNQPQHF | few | TRBV28 | . | TRBJ1-5
TGTGCCAGCGGCAAATTGGGGGAGGGCCCAACAGATACGCAGTATTTT | CASGKLGEGPTDTQYF | . | TRBV12-3/TRBV12-4 | TRBD2 | TRBJ2-3
TGTGCCAGCACCCGACTCTCGGGTGAAGCTTTCTTT | CASTRLSGEAFF | . | TRBV28 | . | TRBJ1-1
TGCGCCAGCAGGTATTCTGGGGGCTGGAACACCGGGGAGCTGTTTTTT | CASRYSGGWNTGELFF | . | TRBV5-1 | . | TRBJ2-2
TGCGCCAGCAGCAGGGGAGCCGGGGCCAACGTCCTGACTTTC | CASSRGAGANVLTF | . | TRBV5-1 | . | TRBJ2-6
TGCAGTGCTAACGACTACACAGATACGCAGTATTTT | CSANDYTDTQYF | . | TRBV20-1 | . | TRBJ2-3
TGCAGCGTGTGGACAGGGTCATCTGAAGCTTTCTTT | CSVWTGSSEAFF | . | TRBV29-1 | TRBD1 | TRBJ1-1
TGCAGTGCGGCTACCTTAGGGTTGGACTATGGCTACACCTTC | CSAATLGLDYGYTF | . | TRBV20-1 | . | TRBJ1-2
TGTGCCAGCAGTTCATTAGCGGGGGCCCCCTACGCGATATATGAGCAGTTCTTC | CASSSLAGAPYAIYEQFF | . | TRBV28 | TRBD2 | TRBJ2-1
TGTGCCAGCAGCTTAGTTTCCCTCGGAGATAACACCGGGGAGCTGTTTTTT | CASSLVSLGDNTGELFF | few | TRBV7-6 | . | TRBJ2-2
TGTGCCAGCAGCTTAGCCCTAGGGACGGTCGGGGAGCTGTTTTTT | CASSLALGTVGELFF | once | TRBV7-2 | . | TRBJ2-2
TGTGCCAGCAGCTTTAGCGGGAGATGGGGCAATGAGCAGTTCTTC | CASSFSGRWGNEQFF | . | TRBV7-8 | TRBD2 | TRBJ2-1
TGCGCCAGCAGCCTGGGACACGCCGGGCCCCTCACTGAAGCTTTCTTT | CASSLGHAGPLTEAFF | . | TRBV4-1 | . | TRBJ1-1
TGTGCCAGCAGCTTTCCCGGTGAGCAGTTCTTC | CASSFPGEQFF | many | TRBV5-5 | . | TRBJ2-1
TGTGCCAGCAGTTTATCTCCCACTAGCGGAGTAGGGAATGAGCAGTTCTTC | CASSLSPTSGVGNEQFF | few | TRBV28 | TRBD2 | TRBJ2-1
TGTGCCAGCAGTGACAGGTTGGGCTACGAGCAGTACTTC | CASSDRLGYEQYF | few | TRBV2 | . | TRBJ2-7
TGTGCCAGCAGGCGTAGGGGAGGCGGGGAGCTGTTTTTT | CASRRRGGGELFF | . | TRBV28 | . | TRBJ2-2
TGCAGCGTTGAAGGGGGTGGACTGGGGGAGCAGTACTTC | CSVEGGGLGEQYF | few | TRBV29-1 | . | TRBJ2-7
TGCAGTGCTGGGAATTACAGGAATAGCAATCAGCCCCAGCATTTT | CSAGNYRNSNQPQHF | few | TRBV20-1 | . | TRBJ1-5
TGTGCCACCGAAGCGGGGTTTTCCTACGAGCAGTACTTC | CATEAGFSYEQYF | few | TRBV10-3 | TRBD2 | TRBJ2-7
TGTGCCAGCAGCTTATCAGGGGACTCCCACGAGCAGTACTTC | CASSLSGDSHEQYF | . | TRBV7-9 | . | TRBJ2-7
TGTGCCAGCAGTTCCGGACTTGGATCTTCGCGTGAGCAGTTCTTC | CASSSGLGSSREQFF | few | TRBV12-3/TRBV12-4 | . | TRBJ2-1
TGCAGTGCTAAGGGACTAGCGGGAGGCCTTTACAATGAGCAGTTCTTC | CSAKGLAGGLYNEQFF | . | TRBV20-1 | TRBD2 | TRBJ2-1
TGCAGTGCTAGAGCTAGCGGGAGTGGGGGATCCTACGAGCAGTACTTC | CSARASGSGGSYEQYF | . | TRBV20-1 | TRBD2 | TRBJ2-7
TGTGCCAGCAGCTTGGTCACGCTGGAGACCCAGTACTTC | CASSLVTLETQYF | few | TRBV5-6 | . | TRBJ2-5
TGTGCCAGCAGTTTGTCGGGCCTCGGGTTCACGCAGTATTTT | CASSLSGLGFTQYF | . | TRBV28 | . | TRBJ2-3
TGCGCCAGCAGCTTGGATAGGGTAGGTGGCTACGAGCAGTACTTC | CASSLDRVGGYEQYF | . | TRBV5-1 | . | TRBJ2-7
TGTGCCAGTAGTATAACCAGCTCCTACGAGCAGTACTTC | CASSITSSYEQYF | . | TRBV19 | . | TRBJ2-7
TGTGCCAGCAGCCGCCGGAGACAGGGAGAGACCCAGTACTTC | CASSRRRQGETQYF | once | TRBV4-2 | TRBD1 | TRBJ2-5
TGTGCCAGCAGCGCGACAGGGGCGGGCGATCAGCCCCAGCATTTT | CASSATGAGDQPQHF | many | TRBV7-9 | TRBD1 | TRBJ1-5
TGTGCCAGCAGCTTAGGGACGGGACCTGGGGACGAGCAGTACTTC | CASSLGTGPGDEQYF | . | TRBV7-7 | . | TRBJ2-7
TGTGCCACCAGTGACGTGACAGGGGGCGCGTTTTGGGAGCTGTTTTTT | CATSDVTGGAFWELFF | . | TRBV24-1 | TRBD1 | TRBJ2-2
TGTGCCAGCAGTCCCATATATCCCCGGCTAGCGGGAGGGACAGATACGCAGTATTTT | CASSPIYPRLAGGTDTQYF | . | TRBV27 | TRBD2 | TRBJ2-3
TGCGCCAGCAGCTTGGGCTGGAGGCCGGCTAGACTTAAAAACATTCAGTACTTC | CASSLGWRPARLKNIQYF | . | TRBV5-1 | . | TRBJ2-4
TGCAGCGTCACCGGGCCACAAGAGACCCAGTACTTC | CSVTGPQETQYF | few | TRBV29-1 | . | TRBJ2-5
TGTGCCAGCAGACGACCTACAGGGGCCCGGACAGATACGCAGTATTTT | CASRRPTGARTDTQYF | . | TRBV7-9 | TRBD1 | TRBJ2-3
TGTGCCAGCAGCTCACTAGCGGGGGACTTCACAGATACGCAGTATTTT | CASSSLAGDFTDTQYF | . | TRBV7-2 | TRBD2 | TRBJ2-3
TGTGCCAGCAGCTTAGTGCTGCGGGTCTCTAATGAAAAACTGTTTTTT | CASSLVLRVSNEKLFF | . | TRBV7-9 | . | TRBJ1-4
TGTGCCAGCAGCTTAAGTAACAGGGGACACCAAGAGACCCAGTACTTC | CASSLSNRGHQETQYF | . | TRBV7-8 | TRBD1 | TRBJ2-5